The 29 T cell receptor beta chains below all came from one sample that was sequenced in a study of blood T cell repertoires in COVID-19. The table came from immunoSEQ multiplex PCR; TCRdb's copy has only in-frame clones and leaves some out. The sample yields 95,000 to 100,000 clones, approximately 90% seen once. The specimen sequenced was peripheral blood. The receptor source for this set is a human donor with COVID-19, enrolled during active disease. The donor label of this sample is uncertain.

The chain has TRBV11-2 and TRBJ1-2; TRBD1 is a possible D gene (5 bases). The length of the CDR3 is 15 residues. With 2 bases removed from V and 0 bases from J, the gap between germline ends came to 10 bases. The germline gives CDR1 SGHAT, CDR2 FQNNGV. CDR3 in amino acids: CASSLSRAANYGYTF. The CDR3, as DNA: TGTGCCAGCAGCTTAAGCAGGGCCGCTAACTATGGCTACACCTTC. Full variable domain (missing parts from reference TRBV11-2 and TRBJ1-2): EAGVAQSPRYKIIEKRQSVAFWCNPISGHATLYWYQQILGQGPKLLIQFQNNGVVDDSQLPKDRFSAERLKGVDSTLKIQPAKLEDSAVYLCASSLSRAANYGYTFGSGTRLTVV.

This chain links TRBV5-1 with TRBJ1-5, with D unclear. The V end lost 0 bases, the J end lost 5 bases, and 9 bases lay between the germline ends. This CDR3 is built from 14 residues. The germline gives CDR1 SGHRS, CDR2 YFSETQ. The CDR3 DNA sequence: TGCGCCAGCAGCTTGGGGGGAGATGATCAGCCCCAGCATTTT. Residues: CASSLGGDDQPQHF.

The rearrangement links TRBV19 to TRBJ1-1, with D maybe TRBD1 (5 bases). The CDR3 runs 13 residues. Germline V gene lookup returns CDR1 LNHDA and CDR2 SQIVND (reference sequence). Trimming pared 7 bases from V and 4 bases from J, leaving 13 bases between. The DNA for the CDR3 is TGTGCCAGTAACATGAGAAGGGGCACTGAAGCTTTCTTT. This sequence encodes CASNMRRGTEAFF.

This chain joins TRBV20-1 and TRBJ1-1; a weak D match, TRBD1 (6 bases). With 8 bases removed from V and 1 base from J, the gap between germline ends came to 8 bases. This CDR3 has 11 residues. CDR1 DFQATT and CDR2 SNEGSKA come from the germline V gene (reference sequence). The CDR3 protein is CSPRGNTEAFF. The CDR3 nucleotides read TGCAGTCCCAGGGGGAACACTGAAGCTTTCTTT.

This chain joins TRBV2 and TRBJ2-1; TRBD2 agrees at 12 bases. The junction had 5 bases not matched to a gene; V was cut back by 7 bases and J by 4 bases. Germline V gene data show CDR1 as SNHLY and CDR2 as FYNNEI. The CDR3 totals 15 residues. The CDR3 is CASTGGTSGYNEQFF. The CDR3 bases are TGTGCCAGCACAGGGGGGACTAGCGGGTACAATGAGCAGTTCTTC.

The chain uses TRBV5-1 and TRBJ1-2, with no clear D. V was shortened by 0 bases and J by 3 bases, with 15 bases between the two germline ends. Germline V gene lookup returns CDR1 SGHRS and CDR2 YFSETQ. This CDR3 spans 16 amino acids. The CDR3 region has the DNA TGCGCCAGCAGCTTGGGTATACCTCCTACGGACTATGGCTACACCTTC. Protein: CASSLGIPPTDYGYTF.

This sequence joins TRBV27 and TRBJ1-1, with D possibly being TRBD1 (6 bases). With 5 bases removed from V and 8 bases from J, the gap between germline ends came to 21 bases. CDR3 length: 15 residues. Germline CDR1 is MNHEY and CDR2 is SMNVEV (reference sequence). The CDR3 region has the DNA TGTGCCAGCAGTCCTTCCGGGACAACCTCAAGGGAAGCTTTCTTT. As protein: CASSPSGTTSREAFF.

The chain links TRBV5-6 to TRBJ2-1; 9 nucleotides line up with TRBD2. The trim removed 2 bases at V and 11 bases at J, leaving 8 bases unmatched. The CDR3 has 14 residues. Looked up from germline, CDR1 is SGHDT and CDR2 is YYEEEE. The CDR3 DNA is TGTGCCAGCAGCTTTGGACTAGCGATGGGTCAGCAGTTCTTC. It yields the protein CASSFGLAMGQQFF.

The V gene is TRBV6-1, the J gene TRBJ2-1; 8 bases line up with TRBD1. The V and J ends lost 3 bases and 5 bases, in that order; junction bases with no gene match: 9. Germline V gene sequence: CDR1 MNHNS, CDR2 SASEGT. The CDR3 covers 16 residues. The CDR3 loop reads CASSDSGQGTHNEQFF. In DNA, the CDR3 is TGTGCCAGCAGTGATTCCGGACAGGGCACCCACAATGAGCAGTTCTTC.

The chain carries TRBV15 and TRBJ1-1, with D possibly being TRBD1 (5 bases). This CDR3 has 15 amino acids. CDR1 is LNHNV, CDR2 YYDKDF, per germline (reference sequence). V gave up 0 bases and J gave up 1 base, with 9 bases separating them. Written as DNA, the CDR3 is TGTGCCACCAGCAGAGATCCCCAGGGGAACACTGAAGCTTTCTTT. This encodes CATSRDPQGNTEAFF.

The rearrangement joins TRBV7-3 to TRBJ2-1, with D perhaps matching TRBD2 (7 bases). The CDR3 consists of 14 residues. The germline V gene encodes CDR1 SGHTA and CDR2 FQGTGA. The ends were cut back, 5 bases at V and 6 bases at J, with 14 bases in the middle. The CDR3 DNA sequence: TGTGCCAGCAGCCTCGACGGGGGGCGCAATGAGCAGTTCTTC. This encodes CASSLDGGRNEQFF.

The chain employs TRBV6-5 and TRBJ1-2; a possible D gene is TRBD1 (5 bases). The germline V and J ends were trimmed by 7 bases and 7 bases, with 13 bases remaining between them. Germline V gives CDR1 MNHEY, CDR2 SVGAGI. The CDR3 contains 12 residues. CDR3 loop: CASTGGAFGYTF. The CDR3 DNA sequence: TGTGCCAGCACGGGAGGGGCCTTTGGCTACACCTTC.

The chain couples TRBV7-3 to TRBJ2-3, with no clear D. Germline V gives CDR1 SGHTA, CDR2 FQGTGA. The V gene lost 5 bases and the J gene lost 7 bases, with 16 bases spanning the gap. The CDR3 covers 14 residues. CDR3 in amino acids: CASSQTPASHTQYF. CDR3 nucleotide sequence: TGTGCCAGCAGCCAGACTCCTGCCTCACATACGCAGTATTTT. The whole variable domain, filled in from reference TRBV7-3 and TRBJ2-3, reads GAGVSQTPSNKVTEKGKYVELRCDPISGHTALYWYRQSLGQGPEFLIYFQGTGAADDSGLPNDRFFAVRPEGSVSTLKIQRTERGDSAVYLCASSQTPASHTQYFGPGTRLTVL.

As for this clone: A read error may account for a junction end that differs from germline. At the DNA level, this CDR3 is encoded by other sequences in the same sample as well. The rearrangement uses TRBV9 and TRBJ2-2, with D possibly matching TRBD2 (6 bases). From germline, CDR1 is SGDLS and CDR2 YYNGEE. This CDR3 has 17 residues. Here the CDR3 reads CASSPPRRDQRSGELFF. CDR3 sequence (DNA): TGTGCCAGCAGCCCCCCTCGGCGGGATCAGAGGTCCGGGGAGTTGTTTTTT.

The chain employs TRBV5-1 and TRBJ2-7; TRBD1 might be the D (6 bases). V lost 4 bases to trimming and J lost 1 base, with 15 bases between them. The CDR3 spans 15 residues. Germline CDR1 reads SGHRS; CDR2 reads YFSETQ. CDR3 residues: CASSLGTSVSYEQYF. CDR3 in DNA: TGCGCCAGCAGCCTCGGGACATCCGTTTCCTACGAGCAGTACTTC. Together with reference TRBV5-1 and TRBJ2-7, the CDR3 gives the full variable domain: KAGVTQTPRYLIKTRGQQVTLSCSPISGHRSVSWYQQTPGQGLQFLFEYFSETQRNKGNFPGRFSGRQFSNSRSEMNVSTLELGDSALYLCASSLGTSVSYEQYFGPGTRLTVT.

The rearrangement links TRBV2 to TRBJ2-2; D ambiguous. This CDR3 comprises 15 residues. V was clipped by 4 bases and J by 7 bases, with 16 bases between them. Germline CDR1 is SNHLY and CDR2 is FYNNEI. The CDR3 protein is CASSAVDLRSGELFF. As DNA, the CDR3 is TGTGCCAGCAGTGCGGTGGATTTACGGAGCGGGGAGCTGTTTTTT.

This chain joins TRBV5-4 and TRBJ1-2; the match to TRBD1 covers 8 bases. The germline V gene encodes CDR1 SGHNT and CDR2 YYREEE (reference sequence). V lost 0 bases to trimming and J lost 8 bases; unmatched junction nucleotides: 3. The CDR3 sequence is 13 residues long. DNA of the CDR3: TGTGCCAGCAGCTTGGGGACAGGGAGCGGCTACACCTTC. Protein product: CASSLGTGSGYTF.

This sequence joins TRBV10-2 and TRBJ1-1; 8 nucleotides agree with TRBD1. Germline CDR1 reads WSHSY; CDR2 reads SAAADI. The CDR3 totals 15 residues. The junction had 10 bases not matched to a gene; V was cut back by 5 bases and J by 5 bases. The CDR3 sequence: CASSRRGQGGTEAFF. CDR3 nucleotides: TGCGCCAGCAGTCGACGTGGACAGGGAGGAACTGAAGCTTTCTTT.

The chain carries TRBV24-1 and TRBJ2-4, with D perhaps matching TRBD1 (8 bases). The germline V gene encodes CDR1 KGHDR and CDR2 SFDVKD. Trimming left V 4 bases short and J 3 bases short, with 12 bases between. The CDR3 sequence is 15 residues long. The CDR3 reads CATSETGEGKNIQYF. As DNA, the CDR3 is TGTGCCACCAGTGAGACAGGGGAGGGCAAAAACATTCAGTACTTC.

The chain links TRBV28 to TRBJ1-2, with D perhaps matching TRBD1 (5 bases). The CDR3 extends over 13 amino acids. Germline CDR1 and CDR2: MDHEN and SYDVKM. The germline V and J ends were trimmed by 6 bases and 1 base, with 9 bases remaining between them. The chain's CDR3 is CASRSGRNYGYTF. In DNA form, the CDR3 reads TGTGCCAGCAGGTCAGGGCGTAACTATGGCTACACCTTC.

The chain combines TRBV2 with TRBJ1-3; TRBD1 might be the D (6 bases). The CDR3 extends over 16 amino acids. The germline V and J ends were trimmed by 1 base and 3 bases, with 13 bases remaining between them. In germline, CDR1 is SNHLY, CDR2 FYNNEI. CDR3 amino acids: CASSEGGRGIGNTIYF. The CDR3 DNA reads as TGTGCCAGCAGTGAAGGAGGCAGGGGAATTGGAAACACCATATATTTT.

The rearrangement uses TRBV6-2 or TRBV6-3 and TRBJ1-1, with a possible D match to TRBD1 (6 bases). Looked up from germline, CDR1 is MNHEY and CDR2 is SVGEGT. V was clipped by 5 bases and J by 0 bases, with 19 bases between them. The CDR3 consists of 17 residues. DNA of the CDR3: TGTGCCAGCAGTCGGGACGTAAGGGGGGGCATGAACACTGAAGCTTTCTTT. It codes for CASSRDVRGGMNTEAFF.

The chain uses TRBV6-2 or TRBV6-3 and TRBJ1-4; 12 bases fit TRBD1. The CDR3 runs 16 residues. Germline trimming cut 2 bases from V and 5 bases from J; bases unmatched to any gene: 3. Per the germline V gene, CDR1 is MNHEY and CDR2 is SVGEGT. The CDR3 loop is CASSYPGQGANEKLFF. The DNA of the CDR3 is TGTGCCAGCAGTTACCCGGGACAGGGGGCAAATGAAAAACTGTTTTTT.

The chain carries TRBV11-3 and TRBJ2-2; D remains ambiguous. This CDR3 is 14 amino acids long. Trimming removed 1 base at V and 6 bases at J, with 9 bases between. CDR1 and CDR2 (germline): SGHNT, YENEEA. CDR3: CASSLGPGSGELFF. The CDR3 DNA reads as TGTGCCAGCAGCTTAGGGCCAGGCTCCGGGGAGCTGTTTTTT.

The V gene is TRBV24-1, the J gene TRBJ1-4, with a possible D match to TRBD1 (5 bases). Trimming removed 4 bases from V and 3 bases from J, with 20 bases in between. Germline CDR1 reads KGHDR; CDR2 reads SFDVKD. The CDR3 loop spans 18 amino acids. CDR3 loop: CATSEPHLGQGSNEKLFF. Here the CDR3 DNA reads TGTGCCACCAGTGAGCCCCACCTGGGGCAGGGATCTAATGAAAAACTGTTTTTT.

The chain has TRBV11-2 and TRBJ2-7; 9 bases are shared with TRBD1. The CDR3 loop spans 15 amino acids. Unmatched junction bases numbered 7, after V lost 0 bases and J lost 7 bases. CDR1 and CDR2 from the germline V gene are SGHAT and FQNNGV. CDR3 loop: CASSLDWGQGREQYF. The CDR3 nucleotides are TGTGCCAGCAGCTTAGATTGGGGACAGGGCCGGGAGCAGTACTTC. Variable domain in full (rest from reference TRBV11-2 and TRBJ2-7): EAGVAQSPRYKIIEKRQSVAFWCNPISGHATLYWYQQILGQGPKLLIQFQNNGVVDDSQLPKDRFSAERLKGVDSTLKIQPAKLEDSAVYLCASSLDWGQGREQYFGPGTRLTVT.

The gene calls are TRBV18 and TRBJ1-1; D gene uncertain. Looked up from germline, CDR1 is KGHSH and CDR2 is LQKENI. The CDR3 is made up of 15 amino acids. The V gene lost 0 bases and the J gene lost 6 bases, with 14 bases spanning the gap. CDR3 protein: CASSPPNAQFAEAFF. The CDR3 region has the DNA TGTGCCAGCTCACCACCGAACGCTCAGTTCGCTGAAGCTTTCTTT.

This clone was observed a single time. J is TRBJ1-2 and V is TRBV7-9; perhaps TRBD1 as D (5 bases). CDR3 length equals 15 residues. The germline gives CDR1 SEHNR, CDR2 FQNEAQ (reference sequence). V lost 5 bases and J 0 bases, leaving 13 bases between the germline ends. CDR3 in DNA: TGTGCCAGCAGCCCCTCCGGGGGAGCTAACTATGGCTACACCTTC. It specifies CASSPSGGANYGYTF.

The V and J genes are TRBV2 and TRBJ2-3; D is undetermined. V was shortened by 2 bases and J by 5 bases, with 11 bases between the two germline ends. Germline CDR1 SNHLY, CDR2 FYNNEI. The length of the CDR3 is 14 residues. In DNA form, the CDR3 reads TGTGCCAGCAGTGAATGGCGGTTGGGAGATACGCAGTATTTT. This sequence encodes CASSEWRLGDTQYF.